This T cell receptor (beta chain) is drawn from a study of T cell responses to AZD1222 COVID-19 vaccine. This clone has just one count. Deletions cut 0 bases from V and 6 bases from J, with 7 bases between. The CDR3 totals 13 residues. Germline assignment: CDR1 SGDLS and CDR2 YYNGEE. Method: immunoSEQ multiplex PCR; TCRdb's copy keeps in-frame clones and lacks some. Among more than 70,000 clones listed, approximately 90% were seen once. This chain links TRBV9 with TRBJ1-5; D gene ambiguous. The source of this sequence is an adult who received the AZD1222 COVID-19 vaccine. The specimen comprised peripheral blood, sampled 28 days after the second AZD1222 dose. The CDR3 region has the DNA TGTGCCAGCAGCGTAGGAGCTAGTCAGCCCCAGCATTTT. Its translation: CASSVGASQPQHF. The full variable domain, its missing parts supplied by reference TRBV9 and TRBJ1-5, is DSGVTQTPKHLITATGQRVTLRCSPRSGDLSVYWYQQSLDQGLQFLIQYYNGEERAKGNILERFSAQQFPDLHSELNLSSLELGDSALYFCASSVGASQPQHFGDGTRLSIL.